The rows below give T cell receptor beta chains drawn from one sample of a study of shared clonotypes between healthy human individuals. Some clones are missing from TCRdb's copy, which holds only in-frame ones; the method was immunoSEQ multiplex PCR. The repertoire holds under 2,000,000 clones, with roughly 95% as singletons. The sequenced sample consisted of naive CD8+ T cells sorted from blood. These receptors were collected from a young man in good health. CDR3s include the opening cysteine and the closing phenylalanine or tryptophan. Fields, in order: clone size, V gene, J gene, D gene, CDR3 DNA, CDR3 protein. D genes are given only for firm matches. Rows may omit the clone size; those that give it use once, few, many or a size class.

>NA|TRBV27|TRBJ2-1|TRBD2
TGTGCCAGCAGTTTCCTAGCGGGGAGCTCCTACAATGAGCAGTTCTTC
CASSFLAGSSYNEQFF
>NA|TRBV5-4|TRBJ2-7|TRBD1
TGTGCCAGCAGAGACGACAGGGACCCCCGGAAGGCCTACGAGCAGTACTTC
CASRDDRDPRKAYEQYF
>NA|TRBV29-1|TRBJ1-2|NA
TGCAGCGTTGAAGGGCAGGGGCACTTTCTTGGCTACACCTTC
CSVEGQGHFLGYTF
>NA|TRBV6-5|TRBJ2-3|TRBD2
TGTGCCAGCAGTGGGAGCGGGGGTGGTGCAGATACGCAGTATTTT
CASSGSGGGADTQYF
>once|TRBV19|TRBJ1-1|NA
TGTGCCACCGGATATGGGACCCGGTTGGACACTGAAGCTTTCTTT
CATGYGTRLDTEAFF
>NA|TRBV30|TRBJ2-2|NA
TGTGCCTGGAGTTATGGGGTGACCGGGGAGCTGTTTTTT
CAWSYGVTGELFF
>NA|TRBV5-6|TRBJ2-7|NA
TGTGCCAGCAGCTTGGCCCTCAGGGTCTACGAGCAGTACTTC
CASSLALRVYEQYF
>NA|TRBV5-1|TRBJ2-7|TRBD1
TGCGCCAGCAGCTTCAGACAGGGGTACGAGCAGTACTTC
CASSFRQGYEQYF
>NA|TRBV11-2|TRBJ2-1|TRBD2
TGTGCCAGCAGCTTAGTCCCCCTAGCGGGGGGTTCCTACAATGAGCAGTTCTTC
CASSLVPLAGGSYNEQFF
>NA|TRBV11-2|TRBJ2-2|NA
TGTGCCAGCAGCTTACCCGCCGGGGAGCTGTTTTTT
CASSLPAGELFF
>NA|TRBV6-6|TRBJ1-1|NA
TGTGCCAGCAGTTACTCCCCTTCAATGAACACTGAAGCTTTCTTT
CASSYSPSMNTEAFF
>once|TRBV6-5|TRBJ2-1|TRBD1
TGTGCCAGCAGTTCAACCGGGACAGTTAATGAGCAGTTCTTC
CASSSTGTVNEQFF
>NA|TRBV6-1|TRBJ2-7|NA
TGTGCCAGCAGTGAAGGGAACCGAATCTACGAGCAGTACTTC
CASSEGNRIYEQYF
>NA|TRBV27|TRBJ2-7|NA
TGTGCCAGCAGTCCCATCCCAGGAGGGAAAGACGAGCAGTACTTC
CASSPIPGGKDEQYF
>NA|TRBV5-1|TRBJ2-1|NA
TGCGCCAGCAGCTTGGCAGCTTCCAATGAGCAGTTCTTC
CASSLAASNEQFF
>NA|TRBV5-5|TRBJ1-6|NA
TGTGCCAGCAGCTATGGCGGACAGACTTCCTATAATTCACCCCTCCACTTT
CASSYGGQTSYNSPLHF
>NA|TRBV5-8|TRBJ1-5|NA
TGTGCCAGCAGCTTGAGGGTGGAAGGCAATCAGCCCCAGCATTTT
CASSLRVEGNQPQHF
>NA|TRBV27|TRBJ1-2|TRBD1
TGCGCCAGCTCGTCGGACAGGGAAAGGGACTATGGCTACACCTTC
CASSSDRERDYGYTF
>once|TRBV4-1|TRBJ1-2|NA
TGCGCCAGCAGCCAACGGGATCACCTGAAGGATGGCTACACCTTC
CASSQRDHLKDGYTF
>NA|TRBV2|TRBJ1-2|TRBD1
TGTGCCAGCAGCGAATCGAGGGACAGGGGTAACTATGGCTACACCTTC
CASSESRDRGNYGYTF
>NA|TRBV6-5|TRBJ1-4|NA
TGTGCCAGCAGCCCCGGGGGTTGGGAGGAAAAACTGTTTTTT
CASSPGGWEEKLFF
>NA|TRBV13|TRBJ2-3|TRBD2
TGTGCCAGCAGCTCTTCGACTAGCGGAAGCACAGATACGCAGTATTTT
CASSSSTSGSTDTQYF
>NA|TRBV7-6|TRBJ2-1|NA
TGTGCCAGCAGCTTTCTCAGCGGCCACCCTCAAGAGCAGTTCTTC
CASSFLSGHPQEQFF
>NA|TRBV5-6|TRBJ2-7|NA
TGTGCCAGCAGCTTGGGACCAGCCGTAGACGAGCAGTACTTC
CASSLGPAVDEQYF
>NA|TRBV7-2|TRBJ2-7|NA
TGTGCCAGCAGCTTAGGAGTGGGAGCTATCTTGTACGAGCAGTACTTC
CASSLGVGAILYEQYF
>NA|TRBV15|TRBJ2-7|NA
TGTGCCACCAGCACTATGGGGGAGGGGGACTACGAGCAGTACTTC
CATSTMGEGDYEQYF
>NA|TRBV30|TRBJ1-2|NA
TGTGCGGAGAGGGGGGCGAACTATGGCTACACCTTC
CAERGANYGYTF
>NA|TRBV11-2|TRBJ2-7|NA
TGTGCCAGCAGCCCCCGCGGTTTGCGCGGAAACAGCTACGAGCAGTACTTC
CASSPRGLRGNSYEQYF
>NA|TRBV7-9|TRBJ2-1|TRBD2
TGTGCCAGCAGCTTCCAACTAGCGGGGGTTAGGAATGAGCAGTTCTTC
CASSFQLAGVRNEQFF
>NA|TRBV27|TRBJ2-7|NA
TGTGCCAGCAGCCCCCACCAGGACAGACTGTACGAGCAGTACTTC
CASSPHQDRLYEQYF
>NA|TRBV13|TRBJ2-3|NA
TGTGCCAGCAGCCACGGGACCTTCACAGATACGCAGTATTTT
CASSHGTFTDTQYF
>NA|TRBV5-1|TRBJ2-7|NA
TGCGCCAGCAGCTTGGGCCGGGACCGCTACGAGCAGTACTTC
CASSLGRDRYEQYF
>NA|TRBV5-4|TRBJ1-3|TRBD1
TGTGCCAGCAGCGACAGGGAGGGGGCATCTGGAAACACCATATATTTT
CASSDREGASGNTIYF
>NA|TRBV5-4|TRBJ2-7|TRBD2
TGTGCCAGCAGCACTAGCGGGAGTCCCTCCTACGAGCAGTACTTC
CASSTSGSPSYEQYF
>NA|TRBV7-9|TRBJ2-5|NA
TGTGCCAGCAGCTTACCCAGGGGCGGGGAGACCCAGTACTTC
CASSLPRGGETQYF
>NA|TRBV15|TRBJ2-2|NA
TGTGCCACCTCTCCTGGGGGAGACACCGGGGAGCTGTTTTTT
CATSPGGDTGELFF
>NA|TRBV7-9|TRBJ1-5|NA
TGTGCCAGCAGCTTAAGTACGCCCGATCAGCCCCAGCATTTT
CASSLSTPDQPQHF
>NA|TRBV5-1|TRBJ2-1|NA
TGCGCCAGCAGCTTGGACAGGGCCGGATTCTACAATGAGCAGTTCTTC
CASSLDRAGFYNEQFF
>NA|TRBV30|TRBJ1-4|NA
TGTGCCTGGAGTGTCACGACAGGTGAAAAACTGTTTTTT
CAWSVTTGEKLFF
>NA|TRBV9|TRBJ2-2|NA
TGTGCCAGCAGCGTAGGATCAAGAACTGGAACCGCCGGGGAGCTGTTTTTT
CASSVGSRTGTAGELFF
>NA|TRBV19|TRBJ1-2|NA
TGTGCAAAGCGTTATGGCTACACCTTC
CAKRYGYTF
>NA|TRBV7-2|TRBJ2-3|TRBD1
TGTGCCAGCAGCTTAGGGTTTCAGGGGGTTGCAGATACGCAGTATTTT
CASSLGFQGVADTQYF
>NA|TRBV7-9|TRBJ2-3|NA
TGTGCCAGCAGCCCCTCGAGCGCAGATACGCAGTATTTT
CASSPSSADTQYF
>NA|TRBV7-2|TRBJ1-4|NA
TGTGCCAGCAGCACACAAACCCTCGGGGCCTTTAATGAAAAACTGTTTTTT
CASSTQTLGAFNEKLFF
>NA|TRBV19|TRBJ2-3|NA
TGTGCCAGTAGTATAGCTACAGATACGCAGTATTTT
CASSIATDTQYF
>NA|TRBV6-5|TRBJ2-1|TRBD1
TGTGCCAGCAGTTACACGGGACAGGGGGTGAATGAGCAGTTCTTC
CASSYTGQGVNEQFF
>NA|TRBV6-5|TRBJ2-2|NA
TGTGCCAGCAGTTACTCTCTGGACACCGGGGAGCTGTTTTTT
CASSYSLDTGELFF
>NA|TRBV4-2|TRBJ1-4|NA
TGTGCCACCGCTGGACTTGCCCCGGGCGCAACTAATGAAAAACTGTTTTTT
CATAGLAPGATNEKLFF
>NA|TRBV29-1|TRBJ1-1|NA
TGCAGCGTTGAAGGGGCAGGGAACACTGAAGCTTTCTTT
CSVEGAGNTEAFF
>NA|TRBV4-1|TRBJ1-5|NA
TGCGCCAGCAGCCTCCACACAGGGACAAATCAGCCCCAGCATTTT
CASSLHTGTNQPQHF
>NA|TRBV15|TRBJ2-7|NA
TGTGCCACCAGCAGTTCAGGTGGACAGCCCACCTACGAGCAGTACTTC
CATSSSGGQPTYEQYF
>NA|TRBV4-3|TRBJ2-7|TRBD1
TGCGCCAGCAGCCAAGTGGTGGGACAGGGCTACGAGCAGTACTTC
CASSQVVGQGYEQYF
>once|TRBV11-2|TRBJ2-1|NA
TGTGCCAGCAGCTTAGAAAGTCCAGTCGGAATCTACAATGAGCAGTTCTTC
CASSLESPVGIYNEQFF
>NA|TRBV30|TRBJ1-3|NA
TGTGCCTGGAGTGCCGGGACCGAACAATCTGGAAACACCATATATTTT
CAWSAGTEQSGNTIYF
>NA|TRBV5-1|TRBJ2-1|NA
TGCGCCAGCAGCTTGGAGGGAGATGAGCAGTTCTTC
CASSLEGDEQFF
>NA|TRBV7-9|TRBJ1-5|NA
TGTGCCAGCAGCGCCGACCAGCAGCCCCAGCATTTT
CASSADQQPQHF
>once|TRBV21-1|TRBJ1-1|NA
TGTGCCAACCTGCCCCTGGTTTTGAGAGGGGATACTGAAGCTTTCTTT
CANLPLVLRGDTEAFF